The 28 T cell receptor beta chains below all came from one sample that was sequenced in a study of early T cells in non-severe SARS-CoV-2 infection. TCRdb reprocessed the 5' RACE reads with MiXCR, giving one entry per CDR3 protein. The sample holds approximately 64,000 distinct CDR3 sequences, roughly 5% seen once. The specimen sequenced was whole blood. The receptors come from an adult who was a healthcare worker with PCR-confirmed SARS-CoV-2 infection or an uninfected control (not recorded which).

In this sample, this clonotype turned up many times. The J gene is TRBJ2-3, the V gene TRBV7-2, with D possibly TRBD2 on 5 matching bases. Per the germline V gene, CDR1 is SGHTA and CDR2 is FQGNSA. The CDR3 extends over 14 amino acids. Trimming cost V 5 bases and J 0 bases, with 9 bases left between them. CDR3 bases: TGTGCCAGCAGCGATTGGACTAGCACAGATACGCAGTATTTT. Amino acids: CASSDWTSTDTQYF.

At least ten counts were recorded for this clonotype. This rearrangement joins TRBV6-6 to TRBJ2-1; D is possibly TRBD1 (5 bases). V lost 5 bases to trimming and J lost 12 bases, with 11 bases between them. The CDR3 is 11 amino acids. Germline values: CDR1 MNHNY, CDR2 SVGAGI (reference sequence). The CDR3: CASSDSSRQFF. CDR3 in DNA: TGTGCCAGCAGTGACAGTAGTAGGCAGTTCTTC.

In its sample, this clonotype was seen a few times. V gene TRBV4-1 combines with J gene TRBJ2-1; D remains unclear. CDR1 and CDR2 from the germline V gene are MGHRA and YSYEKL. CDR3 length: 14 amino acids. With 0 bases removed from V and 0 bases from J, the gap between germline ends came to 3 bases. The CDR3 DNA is TGCGCCAGCAGCCAAGAGAGCTCCTACAATGAGCAGTTCTTC. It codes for CASSQESSYNEQFF.

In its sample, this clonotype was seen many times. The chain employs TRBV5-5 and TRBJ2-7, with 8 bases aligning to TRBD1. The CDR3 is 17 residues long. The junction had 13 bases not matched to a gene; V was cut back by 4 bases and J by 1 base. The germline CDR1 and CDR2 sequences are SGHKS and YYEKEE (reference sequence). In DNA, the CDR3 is TGTGCCAGCAGCCCGAGTACCCCAGGGACAGGTTCCTACGAGCAGTACTTC. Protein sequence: CASSPSTPGTGSYEQYF.

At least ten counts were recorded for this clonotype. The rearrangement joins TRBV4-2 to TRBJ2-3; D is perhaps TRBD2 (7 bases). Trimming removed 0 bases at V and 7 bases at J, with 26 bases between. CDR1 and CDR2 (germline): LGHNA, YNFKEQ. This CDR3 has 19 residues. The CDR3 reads CASSQDLGGGARKGYTQYF. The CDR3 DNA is TGTGCCAGCAGCCAAGATTTAGGAGGGGGGGCCCGAAAAGGATATACGCAGTATTTT.

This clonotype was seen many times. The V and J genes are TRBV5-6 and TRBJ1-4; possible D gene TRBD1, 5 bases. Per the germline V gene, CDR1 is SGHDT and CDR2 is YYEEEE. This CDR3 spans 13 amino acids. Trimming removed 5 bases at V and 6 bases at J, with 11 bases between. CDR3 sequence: CASRTRVDEKLFF. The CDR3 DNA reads TGTGCCAGCAGGACCAGGGTGGATGAAAAACTGTTTTTT.

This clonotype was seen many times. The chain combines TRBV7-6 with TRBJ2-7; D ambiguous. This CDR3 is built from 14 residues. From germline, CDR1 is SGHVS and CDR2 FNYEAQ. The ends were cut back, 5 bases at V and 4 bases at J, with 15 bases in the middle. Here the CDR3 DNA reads TGTGCCAGCAGCCAAGGGTCACACTTTTACGAGCAGTACTTC. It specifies CASSQGSHFYEQYF.

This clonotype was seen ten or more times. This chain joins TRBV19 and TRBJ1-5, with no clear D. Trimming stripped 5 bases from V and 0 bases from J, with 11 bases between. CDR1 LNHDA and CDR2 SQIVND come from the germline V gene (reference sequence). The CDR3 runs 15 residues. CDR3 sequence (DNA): TGTGCCAGTAGTCCGGGAGAGCCTAGCAATCAGCCCCAGCATTTT. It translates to CASSPGEPSNQPQHF.

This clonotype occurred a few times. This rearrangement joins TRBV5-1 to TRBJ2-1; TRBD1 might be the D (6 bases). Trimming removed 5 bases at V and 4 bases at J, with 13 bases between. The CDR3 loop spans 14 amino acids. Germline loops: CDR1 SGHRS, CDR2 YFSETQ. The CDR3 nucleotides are TGCGCCAGCAGTGCCAGAGGACAGTACAATGAGCAGTTCTTC. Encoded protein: CASSARGQYNEQFF.

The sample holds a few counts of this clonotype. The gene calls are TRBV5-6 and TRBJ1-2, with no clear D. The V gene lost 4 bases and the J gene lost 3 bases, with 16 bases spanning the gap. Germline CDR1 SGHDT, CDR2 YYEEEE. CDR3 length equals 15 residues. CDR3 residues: CASSLTRTEYYGYTF. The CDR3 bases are TGTGCCAGCAGCCTCACTCGGACGGAATACTATGGCTACACCTTC.

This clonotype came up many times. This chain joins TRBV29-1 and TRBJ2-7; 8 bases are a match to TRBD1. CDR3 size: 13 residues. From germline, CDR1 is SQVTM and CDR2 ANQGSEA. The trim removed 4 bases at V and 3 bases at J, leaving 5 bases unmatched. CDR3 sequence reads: CSVARQGNYEQYF. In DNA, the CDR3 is TGCAGCGTTGCGCGACAGGGGAACTACGAGCAGTACTTC.

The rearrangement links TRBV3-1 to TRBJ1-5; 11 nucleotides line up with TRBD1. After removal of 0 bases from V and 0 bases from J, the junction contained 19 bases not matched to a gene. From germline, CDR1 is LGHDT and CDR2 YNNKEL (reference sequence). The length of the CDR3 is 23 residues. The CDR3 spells CASSQDLGRRDRGFSGSNQPQHF. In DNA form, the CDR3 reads TGTGCCAGCAGCCAAGACTTGGGGCGAAGGGACAGGGGGTTCTCGGGTAGCAATCAGCCCCAGCATTTT.

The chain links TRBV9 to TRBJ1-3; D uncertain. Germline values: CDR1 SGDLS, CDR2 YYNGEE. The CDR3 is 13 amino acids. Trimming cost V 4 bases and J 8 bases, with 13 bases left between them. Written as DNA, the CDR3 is TGTGCCAGCAGCTCCTCCCGTAGCGACACCATATATTTT. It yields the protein CASSSSRSDTIYF.

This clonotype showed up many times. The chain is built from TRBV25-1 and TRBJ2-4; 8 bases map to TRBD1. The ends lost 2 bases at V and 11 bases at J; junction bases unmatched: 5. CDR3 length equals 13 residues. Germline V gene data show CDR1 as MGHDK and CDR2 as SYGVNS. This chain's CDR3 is CASSEAQGAVQYF. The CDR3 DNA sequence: TGTGCCAGCAGTGAAGCTCAGGGGGCGGTTCAGTACTTC.

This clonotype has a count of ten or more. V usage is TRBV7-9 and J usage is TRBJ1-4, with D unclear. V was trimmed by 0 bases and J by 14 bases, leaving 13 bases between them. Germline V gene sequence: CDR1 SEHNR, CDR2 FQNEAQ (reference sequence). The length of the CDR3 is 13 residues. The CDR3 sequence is CASSLASIGMLFF. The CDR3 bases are TGTGCCAGCAGCTTAGCCTCGATCGGGATGCTGTTTTTT.

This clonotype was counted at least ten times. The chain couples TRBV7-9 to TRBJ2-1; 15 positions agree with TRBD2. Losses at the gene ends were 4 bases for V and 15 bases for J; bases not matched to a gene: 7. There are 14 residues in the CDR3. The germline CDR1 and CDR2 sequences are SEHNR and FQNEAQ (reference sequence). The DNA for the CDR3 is TGTGCCAGCAGCTCCGGGACTAGCGGGAGGACTTGGTTCTTC. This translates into CASSSGTSGRTWFF.

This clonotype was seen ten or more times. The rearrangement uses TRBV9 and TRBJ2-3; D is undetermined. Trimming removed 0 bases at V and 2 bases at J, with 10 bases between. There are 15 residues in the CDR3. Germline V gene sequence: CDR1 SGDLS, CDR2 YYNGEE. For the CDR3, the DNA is TGTGCCAGCAGCGTAGTGGCGGATCCCACAGATACGCAGTATTTT. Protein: CASSVVADPTDTQYF.

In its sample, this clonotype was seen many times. The CDR3 DNA follows: TGCAGCGTTTCACGGGGAAATTTGAACACTGAAGCTTTCTTT. It is translated as CSVSRGNLNTEAFF. The gene calls are TRBV29-1 and TRBJ1-1; no firm D call. The CDR3 runs 14 residues. The germline CDR1 and CDR2 sequences are SQVTM and ANQGSEA. V was trimmed by 5 bases and J by 0 bases, leaving 13 bases between them.

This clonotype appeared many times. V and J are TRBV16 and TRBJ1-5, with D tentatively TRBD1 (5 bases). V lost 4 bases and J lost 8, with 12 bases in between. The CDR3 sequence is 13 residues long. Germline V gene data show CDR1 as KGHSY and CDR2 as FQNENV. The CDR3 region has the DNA TGTGCCAGCAGCCTTAGGCCGGGGGAGCCCCAGCATTTT. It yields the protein CASSLRPGEPQHF.

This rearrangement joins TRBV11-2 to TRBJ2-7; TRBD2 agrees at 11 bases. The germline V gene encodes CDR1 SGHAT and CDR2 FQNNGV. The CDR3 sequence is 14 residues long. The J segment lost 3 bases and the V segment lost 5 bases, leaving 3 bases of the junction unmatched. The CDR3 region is CASSKTSGSYEQYF. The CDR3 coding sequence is TGTGCCAGCAGCAAAACTAGCGGGAGCTACGAGCAGTACTTC.

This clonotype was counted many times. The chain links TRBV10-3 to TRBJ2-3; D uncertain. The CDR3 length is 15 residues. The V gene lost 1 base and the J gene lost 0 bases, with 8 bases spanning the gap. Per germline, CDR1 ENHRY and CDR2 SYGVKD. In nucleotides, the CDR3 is TGTGCCATCAGTGAGTTAGTGAATAGCACAGATACGCAGTATTTT. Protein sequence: CAISELVNSTDTQYF.

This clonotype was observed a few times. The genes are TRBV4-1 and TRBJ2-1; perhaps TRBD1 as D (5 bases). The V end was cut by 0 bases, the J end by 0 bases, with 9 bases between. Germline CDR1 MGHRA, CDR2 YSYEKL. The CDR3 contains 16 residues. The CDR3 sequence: CASSQDGASSYNEQFF. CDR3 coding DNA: TGCGCCAGCAGCCAAGATGGGGCAAGCTCCTACAATGAGCAGTTCTTC.

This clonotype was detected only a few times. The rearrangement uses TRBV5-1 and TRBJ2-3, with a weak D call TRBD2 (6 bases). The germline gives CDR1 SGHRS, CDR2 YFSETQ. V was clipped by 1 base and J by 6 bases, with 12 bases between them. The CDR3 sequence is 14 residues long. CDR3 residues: CASSLYPGGDTQYF. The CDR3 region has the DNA TGCGCCAGCAGCTTGTATCCAGGAGGGGATACGCAGTATTTT.

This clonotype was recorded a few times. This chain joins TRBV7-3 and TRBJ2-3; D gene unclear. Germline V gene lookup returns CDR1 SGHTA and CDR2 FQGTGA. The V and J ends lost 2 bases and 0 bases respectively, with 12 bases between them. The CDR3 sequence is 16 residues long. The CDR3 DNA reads TGTGCCAGCAGCTTAGTGGGTAACCCTAGCACAGATACGCAGTATTTT. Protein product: CASSLVGNPSTDTQYF.

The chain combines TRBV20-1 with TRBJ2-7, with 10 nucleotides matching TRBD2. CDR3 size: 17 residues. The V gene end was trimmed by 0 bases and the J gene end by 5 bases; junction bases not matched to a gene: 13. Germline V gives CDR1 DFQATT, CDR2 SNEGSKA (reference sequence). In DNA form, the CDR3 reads TGCAGTGCTAGAGATCTCGGTAATAGCGGGAGGAAGGACGAGCAGTACTTC. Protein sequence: CSARDLGNSGRKDEQYF.

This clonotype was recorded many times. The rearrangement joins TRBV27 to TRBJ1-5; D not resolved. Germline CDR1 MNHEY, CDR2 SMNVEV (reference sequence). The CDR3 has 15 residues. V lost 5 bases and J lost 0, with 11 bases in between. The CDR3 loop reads CASSPNAGSNQPQHF. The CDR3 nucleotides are TGTGCCAGCAGTCCCAACGCGGGTAGCAATCAGCCCCAGCATTTT.

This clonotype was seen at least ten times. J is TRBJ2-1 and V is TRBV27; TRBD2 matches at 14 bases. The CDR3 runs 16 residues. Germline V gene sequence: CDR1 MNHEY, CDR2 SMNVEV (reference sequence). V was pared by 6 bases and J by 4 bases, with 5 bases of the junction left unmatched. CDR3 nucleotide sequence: TGTGCCAGCAGGCCGCGACTAGCGGGGGGGTACAATGAGCAGTTCTTC. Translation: CASRPRLAGGYNEQFF.

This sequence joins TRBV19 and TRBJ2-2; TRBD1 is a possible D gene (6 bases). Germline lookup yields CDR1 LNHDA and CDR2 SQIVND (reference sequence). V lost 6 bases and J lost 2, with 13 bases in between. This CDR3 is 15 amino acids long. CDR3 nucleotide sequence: TGTGCCAGTAGCCGTAGACAGGTTAACACCGGGGAGCTGTTTTTT. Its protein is CASSRRQVNTGELFF.